This T cell receptor beta chain comes out of a study of T cells in Graves' hyperthyroidism and ophthalmopathy. This clonotype showed up many times. The V gene's germline CDR1 is SGHVS and CDR2 FQNEAQ. The CDR3 length is 14 residues. Trimming removed 5 bases at V and 4 bases at J, with 14 bases between. Authors of the study amplified TCR beta CDR3 regions from RNA transcripts. RT-PCR in the first round (using the HTBI primer set) targeted the TCR CDR3. TCRdb independently ran MiXCR on the multiplex PCR reads; one entry per CDR3 protein. The table lists a few hundred thousand distinct CDR3 sequences, roughly a sixth of them singletons.

This receptor was taken from a woman between 40 and 50 years old with Graves' ophthalmopathy. The chain recombines TRBV7-8 with TRBJ2-5; the D gene could be TRBD1 or TRBD2 (5 bases each). The sample consisted of blood. The CDR3 coding sequence is TGTGCCAGCAGCCACGGGACGGTGGGAGAGACCCAGTACTTC. It translates to CASSHGTVGETQYF.